This T cell receptor (beta chain) was sequenced in a study of immune characteristics of hereditary and idiopathic chronic pancreatitis. To note about this clone: Antigen: not known.

Patients having total pancreatectomy with islet autotransplantation provided the chronic pancreatitis pancreas tissue. Study-level results: Samples were taken only at TPIAT; differing disease duration may matter. Alcohol-related chronic pancreatitis was not included in this study. Higher disease severity scores went with more productive TCR rearrangements.

This CDR3 contains 13 residues. Trimming shortened V by 0 bases and J by 0 bases, and 6 bases separated the two germline ends. CDR1 is SQVTM, CDR2 ANQGSEA, per germline. Only in-frame clones appear in the TCRdb table, and some are missing; sequencing was by immunoSEQ multiplex PCR. The sample lists over 11,000 clones; 73% were seen once. The TCR sequence derives from a human donor with chronic pancreatitis. Material: pancreas tissue with hereditary chronic pancreatitis. This chain joins TRBV29-1 and TRBJ2-7, with D possibly TRBD1 on 6 matching bases. The chain's CDR3 is CSVEEDSSYEQYF. The CDR3 coding sequence is TGCAGCGTTGAAGAGGACAGCTCCTACGAGCAGTACTTC.